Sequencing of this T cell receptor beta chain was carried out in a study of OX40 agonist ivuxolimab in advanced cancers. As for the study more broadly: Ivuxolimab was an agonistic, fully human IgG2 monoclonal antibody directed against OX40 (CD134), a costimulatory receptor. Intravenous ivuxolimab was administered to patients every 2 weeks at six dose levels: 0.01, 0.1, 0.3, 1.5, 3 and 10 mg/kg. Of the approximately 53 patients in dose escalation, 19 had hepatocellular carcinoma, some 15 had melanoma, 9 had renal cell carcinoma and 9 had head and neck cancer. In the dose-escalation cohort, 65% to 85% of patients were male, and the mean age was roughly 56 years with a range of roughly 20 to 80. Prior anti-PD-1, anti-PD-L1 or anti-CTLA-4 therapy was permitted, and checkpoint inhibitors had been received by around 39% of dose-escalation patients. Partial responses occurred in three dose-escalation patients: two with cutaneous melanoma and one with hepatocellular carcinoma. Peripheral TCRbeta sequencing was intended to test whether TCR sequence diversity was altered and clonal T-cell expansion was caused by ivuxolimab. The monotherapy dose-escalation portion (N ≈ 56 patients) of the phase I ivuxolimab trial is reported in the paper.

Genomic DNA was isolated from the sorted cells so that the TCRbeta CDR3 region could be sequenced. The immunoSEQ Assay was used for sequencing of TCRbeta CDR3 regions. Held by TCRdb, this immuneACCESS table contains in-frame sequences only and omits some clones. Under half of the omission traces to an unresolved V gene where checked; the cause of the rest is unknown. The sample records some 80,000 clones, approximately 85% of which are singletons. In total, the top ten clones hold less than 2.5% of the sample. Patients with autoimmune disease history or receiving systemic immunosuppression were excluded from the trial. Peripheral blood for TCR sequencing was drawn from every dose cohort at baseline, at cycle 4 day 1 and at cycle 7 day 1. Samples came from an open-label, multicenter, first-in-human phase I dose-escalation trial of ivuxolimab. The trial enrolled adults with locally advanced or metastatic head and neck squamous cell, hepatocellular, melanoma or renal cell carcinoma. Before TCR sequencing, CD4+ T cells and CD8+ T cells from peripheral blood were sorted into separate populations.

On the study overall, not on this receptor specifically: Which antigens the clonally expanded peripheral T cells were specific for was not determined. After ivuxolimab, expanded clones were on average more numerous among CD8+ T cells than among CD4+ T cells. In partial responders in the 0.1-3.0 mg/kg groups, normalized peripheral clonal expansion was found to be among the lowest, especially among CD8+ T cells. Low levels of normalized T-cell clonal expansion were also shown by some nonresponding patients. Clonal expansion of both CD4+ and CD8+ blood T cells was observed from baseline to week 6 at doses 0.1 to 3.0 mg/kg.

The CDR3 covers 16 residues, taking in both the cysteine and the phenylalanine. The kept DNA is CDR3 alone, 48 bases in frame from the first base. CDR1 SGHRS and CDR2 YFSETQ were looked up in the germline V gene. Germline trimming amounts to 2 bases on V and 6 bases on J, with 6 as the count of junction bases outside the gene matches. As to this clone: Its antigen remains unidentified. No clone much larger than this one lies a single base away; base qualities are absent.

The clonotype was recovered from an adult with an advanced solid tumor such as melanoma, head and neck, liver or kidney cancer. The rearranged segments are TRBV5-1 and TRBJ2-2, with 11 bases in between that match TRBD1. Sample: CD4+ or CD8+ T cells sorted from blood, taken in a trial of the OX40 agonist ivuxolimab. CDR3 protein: CASSFRDRGTPGELFF. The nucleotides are TGCGCCAGCAGCTTCCGGGACAGGGGGACGCCCGGGGAGCTGTTTTTT.